This entry describes one TCR beta chain. One Seattle source followed patients from active infection through their disease course. The CDR3 loop spans 12 amino acids. Per germline, CDR1 SQVTM and CDR2 ANQGSEA. V lost 6 bases to trimming and J lost 4 bases, with 12 bases between them. In the source study's methods: Counts of nucleated cells, estimated from reference gene primer amplification, were obtained. The data were produced by immunoSEQ multiplex PCR, yet TCRdb's version contains in-frame clones alone and is incomplete. V and J calls and clone size come straight from that table; D and trimming were deduced from the DNA. The repertoire holds about 180,000 clones, with around four fifths as singletons. This record comes from a study of blood T cell repertoires in COVID-19. Study context: Samples of COVID-19 (acute and convalescent) were obtained from the United States, Italy and Spain. From T cells, B-cell-depleted T cells, or PBMCs came the material, which was cDNA or gDNA.

This clonotype originated in a middle-aged woman with COVID-19, enrolled during active disease. The chain links TRBV29-1 to TRBJ2-5, with D hard to call. Sequencing used peripheral blood. The CDR3 protein is CSVLGSRETQYF. CDR3 coding DNA: TGCAGCGTCCTAGGTTCGAGAGAGACCCAGTACTTC.